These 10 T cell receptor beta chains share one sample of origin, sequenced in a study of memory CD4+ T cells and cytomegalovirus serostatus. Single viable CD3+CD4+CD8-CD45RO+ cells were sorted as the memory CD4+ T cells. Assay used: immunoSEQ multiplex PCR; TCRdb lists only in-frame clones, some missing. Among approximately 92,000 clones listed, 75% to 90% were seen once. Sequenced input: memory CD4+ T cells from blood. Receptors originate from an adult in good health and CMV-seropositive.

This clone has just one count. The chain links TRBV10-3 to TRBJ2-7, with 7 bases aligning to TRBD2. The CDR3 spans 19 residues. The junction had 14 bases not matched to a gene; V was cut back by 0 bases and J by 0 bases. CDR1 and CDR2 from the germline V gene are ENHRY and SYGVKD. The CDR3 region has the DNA TGTGCCATCAGTGAGTCGAGGGGCAACGGAGGGAGGGGCTCCTACGAGCAGTACTTC. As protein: CAISESRGNGGRGSYEQYF.

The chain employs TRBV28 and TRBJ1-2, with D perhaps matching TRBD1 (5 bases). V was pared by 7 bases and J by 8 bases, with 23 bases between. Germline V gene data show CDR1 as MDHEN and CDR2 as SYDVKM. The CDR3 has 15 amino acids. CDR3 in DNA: TGTGCCAGCACTCTTCTCCCCGGGGCCACGGGGGGCTACACCTTC. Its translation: CASTLLPGATGGYTF.

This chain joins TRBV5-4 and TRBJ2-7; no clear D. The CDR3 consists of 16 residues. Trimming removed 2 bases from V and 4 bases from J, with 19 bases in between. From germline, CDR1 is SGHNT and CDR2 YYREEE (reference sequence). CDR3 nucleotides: TGTGCCAGCAGCTTAGAACCCAACGCAAAGATATACGAGCAGTACTTC. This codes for CASSLEPNAKIYEQYF.

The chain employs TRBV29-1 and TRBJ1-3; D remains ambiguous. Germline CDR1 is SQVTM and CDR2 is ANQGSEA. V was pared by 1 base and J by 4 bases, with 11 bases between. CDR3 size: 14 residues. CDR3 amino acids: CSVEGGGFGNTIYF. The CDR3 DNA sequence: TGCAGCGTTGAAGGCGGAGGATTCGGAAACACCATATATTTT. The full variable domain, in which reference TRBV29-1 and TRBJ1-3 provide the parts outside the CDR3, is SAVISQKPSRDICQRGTSLTIQCQVDSQVTMMFWYRQQPGQSLTLIATANQGSEATYESGFVIDKFPISRPNLTFSTLTVSNMSPEDSSIYLCSVEGGGFGNTIYFGEGSWLTVV.

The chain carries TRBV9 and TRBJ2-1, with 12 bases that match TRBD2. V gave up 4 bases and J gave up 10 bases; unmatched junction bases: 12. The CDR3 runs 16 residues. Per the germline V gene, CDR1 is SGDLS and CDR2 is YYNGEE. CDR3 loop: CASSPKGLAGNREQFF. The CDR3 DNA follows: TGTGCCAGCAGCCCTAAAGGACTAGCGGGAAATAGAGAGCAGTTCTTC.

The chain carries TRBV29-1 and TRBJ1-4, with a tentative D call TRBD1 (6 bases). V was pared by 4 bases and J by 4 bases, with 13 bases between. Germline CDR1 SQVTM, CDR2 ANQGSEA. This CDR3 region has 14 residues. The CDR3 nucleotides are TGCAGCGTTGGAAACAGGGTCGTTAATGAAAAACTGTTTTTT. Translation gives CSVGNRVVNEKLFF.

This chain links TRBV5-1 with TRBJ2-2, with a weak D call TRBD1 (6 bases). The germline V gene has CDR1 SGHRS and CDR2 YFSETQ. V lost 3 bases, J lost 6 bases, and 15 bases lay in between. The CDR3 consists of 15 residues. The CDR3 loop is CASSWGSGVSGELFF. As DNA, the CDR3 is TGCGCCAGCAGCTGGGGATCAGGGGTTTCCGGGGAGCTGTTTTTT.

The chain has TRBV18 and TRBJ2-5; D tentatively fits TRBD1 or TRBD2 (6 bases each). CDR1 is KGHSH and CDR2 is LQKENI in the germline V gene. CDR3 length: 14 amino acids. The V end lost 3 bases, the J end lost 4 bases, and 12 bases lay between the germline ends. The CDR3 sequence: CASSPGGAGETQYF. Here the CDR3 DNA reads TGTGCCAGCTCACCCGGGGGCGCGGGAGAGACCCAGTACTTC.

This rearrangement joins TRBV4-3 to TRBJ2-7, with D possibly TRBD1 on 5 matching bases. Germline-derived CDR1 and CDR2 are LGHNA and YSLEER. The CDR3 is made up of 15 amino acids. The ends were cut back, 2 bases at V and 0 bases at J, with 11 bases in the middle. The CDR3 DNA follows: TGCGCCAGCAGCCAACTCATAGGGGACTCCTACGAGCAGTACTTC. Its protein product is CASSQLIGDSYEQYF.

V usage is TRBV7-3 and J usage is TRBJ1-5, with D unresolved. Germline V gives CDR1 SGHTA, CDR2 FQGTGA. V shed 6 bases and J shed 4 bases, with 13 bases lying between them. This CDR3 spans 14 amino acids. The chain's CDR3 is CASSQKPGNQPQHF. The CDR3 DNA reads TGTGCCAGCAGTCAAAAGCCGGGGAATCAGCCCCAGCATTTT.